Listed here are 13 T cell receptor beta chains from one sample, sequenced in a study of T cell responses to AZD1222 COVID-19 vaccine. Using immunoSEQ multiplex PCR, the repertoire was profiled, and TCRdb retains in-frame clones only, with some absent. This sample yields approximately 92,000 clones, of which roughly 88% are seen a single time; approximately 22% belongs to the top ten. The source material was peripheral blood, sampled on day 0 of AZD1222 vaccination. These receptors all stem from an adult in good health.

The chain recombines TRBV2 with TRBJ1-5; D call uncertain. V dropped 8 bases and J dropped 5 bases, with 13 bases sitting between them. The V gene's germline CDR1 is SNHLY and CDR2 FYNNEI. The CDR3 runs 13 residues. The CDR3 coding sequence is TGTGCCAGCGACAACGCAGAGTATCAGCCCCAGCATTTT. Its translation: CASDNAEYQPQHF.

Only a few counts were recorded for this clone. The gene calls are TRBV4-3 and TRBJ2-2, with TRBD1 identical over 10 bases. The CDR3 consists of 16 residues. V lost 4 bases and J lost 4; bases outside the gene matches: 6. In germline, CDR1 is LGHNA, CDR2 YSLEER. The CDR3 is CASSPDRGIGTGELFF. CDR3 coding DNA: TGCGCCAGCAGCCCGGACAGGGGGATCGGCACCGGGGAGCTGTTTTTT.

The V gene is TRBV11-2, the J gene TRBJ2-7; 8 bases line up with TRBD1. The CDR3 loop spans 16 amino acids. The trim removed 1 base at V and 3 bases at J, leaving 8 bases unmatched. Looked up from germline, CDR1 is SGHAT and CDR2 is FQNNGV. The DNA of the CDR3 is TGTGCCAGCAGCTTAGGAGGACAGGGTCGGTTCTACGAGCAGTACTTC. This translates into CASSLGGQGRFYEQYF.

This chain joins TRBV6-6 and TRBJ1-2; perhaps TRBD1 as D (6 bases). CDR3 length: 14 amino acids. Germline lookup yields CDR1 MNHNY and CDR2 SVGAGI (reference sequence). V was shortened by 4 bases and J by 1 base, with 10 bases between the two germline ends. The DNA for the CDR3 is TGTGCCAGCAGTTCCACAGGGCTTAACTATGGCTACACCTTC. Its protein product is CASSSTGLNYGYTF.

The chain's CDR3 is CASTFGRIPPYSNQPQHF. The CDR3 DNA reads TGTGCCAGCACCTTTGGACGGATACCCCCTTATAGCAATCAGCCCCAGCATTTT. V is TRBV9 and J is TRBJ1-5; the D is unclear. V dropped 6 bases and J dropped 0 bases, with 22 bases sitting between them. The length of the CDR3 is 18 residues. Germline CDR1 is SGDLS and CDR2 is YYNGEE.

The gene calls are TRBV4-1 and TRBJ1-5, with 9 bases lining up with TRBD1. CDR1 is MGHRA and CDR2 is YSYEKL in the germline V gene. Trimming cost V 1 base and J 5 bases; bases outside gene matches: 3. CDR3 length: 15 residues. The CDR3 region is CASSQGDRGYQPQHF. CDR3 DNA sequence: TGCGCCAGCAGCCAAGGCGACAGGGGGTATCAGCCCCAGCATTTT.

The genes are TRBV5-1 and TRBJ2-3; D gene uncertain. Trimming left V 4 bases short and J 5 bases short, with 11 bases between. The CDR3 length is 13 residues. Germline V gene sequence: CDR1 SGHRS, CDR2 YFSETQ. CDR3 region: CASSPMVGDTQYF. The CDR3 nucleotides read TGCGCCAGCAGCCCAATGGTGGGAGATACGCAGTATTTT. Looking up the rest from reference TRBV5-1 and TRBJ2-3 gives the full variable domain: KAGVTQTPRYLIKTRGQQVTLSCSPISGHRSVSWYQQTPGQGLQFLFEYFSETQRNKGNFPGRFSGRQFSNSRSEMNVSTLELGDSALYLCASSPMVGDTQYFGPGTRLTVL.

The chain recombines TRBV6-2 or TRBV6-3 with TRBJ1-5; D unclear. This CDR3 spans 12 amino acids. The V and J ends lost 3 bases and 6 bases respectively, with 6 bases between them. Looked up from germline, CDR1 is MNHEY and CDR2 is SVGEGT. Written as DNA, the CDR3 is TGTGCCAGCAGTTATAGTCTTCAGCCCCAGCATTTT. Translation gives CASSYSLQPQHF.

This chain links TRBV28 with TRBJ2-1; D is undetermined. This CDR3 has 13 amino acids. V lost 3 bases, J lost 7 bases, and 10 bases lay in between. CDR1 and CDR2 (germline): MDHEN, SYDVKM. CDR3 nucleotides: TGTGCCAGCAGTTTGGGTCAGTCTAATGAGCAGTTCTTC. Its protein is CASSLGQSNEQFF. The variable domain in full, with the rest retrieved from reference TRBV28 and TRBJ2-1, is DVKVTQSSRYLVKRTGEKVFLECVQDMDHENMFWYRQDPGLGLRLIYFSYDVKMKEKGDIPEGYSVSREKKERFSLILESASTNQTSMYLCASSLGQSNEQFFGPGTRLTVL.

The gene calls are TRBV6-4 and TRBJ2-3; TRBD1 matches 8 bases. Germline CDR1 is MRHNA and CDR2 is SNTAGT. With 6 bases clipped from V and 2 bases from J, the junction kept 7 bases outside the gene matches. This CDR3 is 15 amino acids long. Here the CDR3 reads CASRAQGAYTDTQYF. The CDR3 DNA reads TGTGCCAGCAGAGCCCAGGGGGCTTACACAGATACGCAGTATTTT.

The chain is built from TRBV4-3 and TRBJ1-1; possible D gene TRBD1, 6 bases. The germline V gene has CDR1 LGHNA and CDR2 YSLEER. CDR3 length: 14 amino acids. V lost 1 base, J lost 3 bases, and 9 bases lay in between. The chain's CDR3 is CASSQGTADTEAFF. CDR3 in DNA: TGCGCCAGCAGCCAAGGGACAGCGGACACTGAAGCTTTCTTT.

The rearrangement joins TRBV12-3 or TRBV12-4 to TRBJ1-1; D possibly corresponds to TRBD1 (6 bases). This CDR3 is 13 amino acids long. The V and J ends lost 8 bases and 4 bases respectively, with 14 bases between them. Here the CDR3 DNA reads TGTGCCAGCGGACGGGGGCTGGTCACTGAAGCTTTCTTT. It codes for CASGRGLVTEAFF.

The CDR3 nucleotides are TGTGCCAGCAGCTTTGGCCCCGGACAGGGAGGTGGCTACACCTTC. Protein product: CASSFGPGQGGGYTF. The chain has TRBV7-2 and TRBJ1-2; 8 bases agree with TRBD1. The length of the CDR3 is 15 residues. Unmatched junction bases numbered 10, after V lost 3 bases and J lost 7 bases. Germline V gene sequence: CDR1 SGHTA, CDR2 FQGNSA. Using reference TRBV7-2 and TRBJ1-2 for the parts outside the CDR3, the full variable domain is GAGVSQSPSNKVTEKGKDVELRCDPISGHTALYWYRQSLGQGLEFLIYFQGNSAPDKSGLPSDRFSAERTGGSVSTLTIQRTQQEDSAVYLCASSFGPGQGGGYTFGSGTRLTVV.